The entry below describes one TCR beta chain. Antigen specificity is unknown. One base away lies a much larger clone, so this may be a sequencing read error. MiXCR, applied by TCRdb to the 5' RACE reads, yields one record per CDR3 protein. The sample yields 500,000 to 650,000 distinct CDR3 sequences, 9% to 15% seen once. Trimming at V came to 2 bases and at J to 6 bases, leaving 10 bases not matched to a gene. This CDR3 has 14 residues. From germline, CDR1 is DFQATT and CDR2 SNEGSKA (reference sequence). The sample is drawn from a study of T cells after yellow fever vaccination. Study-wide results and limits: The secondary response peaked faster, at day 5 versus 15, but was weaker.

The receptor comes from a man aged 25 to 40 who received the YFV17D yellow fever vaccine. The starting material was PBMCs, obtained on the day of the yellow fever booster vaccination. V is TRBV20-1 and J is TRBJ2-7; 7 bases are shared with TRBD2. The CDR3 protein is CSARLRELGCEQYF. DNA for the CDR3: TGCAGTGCTAGATTGCGGGAGTTGGGGTGCGAGCAGTACTTC.